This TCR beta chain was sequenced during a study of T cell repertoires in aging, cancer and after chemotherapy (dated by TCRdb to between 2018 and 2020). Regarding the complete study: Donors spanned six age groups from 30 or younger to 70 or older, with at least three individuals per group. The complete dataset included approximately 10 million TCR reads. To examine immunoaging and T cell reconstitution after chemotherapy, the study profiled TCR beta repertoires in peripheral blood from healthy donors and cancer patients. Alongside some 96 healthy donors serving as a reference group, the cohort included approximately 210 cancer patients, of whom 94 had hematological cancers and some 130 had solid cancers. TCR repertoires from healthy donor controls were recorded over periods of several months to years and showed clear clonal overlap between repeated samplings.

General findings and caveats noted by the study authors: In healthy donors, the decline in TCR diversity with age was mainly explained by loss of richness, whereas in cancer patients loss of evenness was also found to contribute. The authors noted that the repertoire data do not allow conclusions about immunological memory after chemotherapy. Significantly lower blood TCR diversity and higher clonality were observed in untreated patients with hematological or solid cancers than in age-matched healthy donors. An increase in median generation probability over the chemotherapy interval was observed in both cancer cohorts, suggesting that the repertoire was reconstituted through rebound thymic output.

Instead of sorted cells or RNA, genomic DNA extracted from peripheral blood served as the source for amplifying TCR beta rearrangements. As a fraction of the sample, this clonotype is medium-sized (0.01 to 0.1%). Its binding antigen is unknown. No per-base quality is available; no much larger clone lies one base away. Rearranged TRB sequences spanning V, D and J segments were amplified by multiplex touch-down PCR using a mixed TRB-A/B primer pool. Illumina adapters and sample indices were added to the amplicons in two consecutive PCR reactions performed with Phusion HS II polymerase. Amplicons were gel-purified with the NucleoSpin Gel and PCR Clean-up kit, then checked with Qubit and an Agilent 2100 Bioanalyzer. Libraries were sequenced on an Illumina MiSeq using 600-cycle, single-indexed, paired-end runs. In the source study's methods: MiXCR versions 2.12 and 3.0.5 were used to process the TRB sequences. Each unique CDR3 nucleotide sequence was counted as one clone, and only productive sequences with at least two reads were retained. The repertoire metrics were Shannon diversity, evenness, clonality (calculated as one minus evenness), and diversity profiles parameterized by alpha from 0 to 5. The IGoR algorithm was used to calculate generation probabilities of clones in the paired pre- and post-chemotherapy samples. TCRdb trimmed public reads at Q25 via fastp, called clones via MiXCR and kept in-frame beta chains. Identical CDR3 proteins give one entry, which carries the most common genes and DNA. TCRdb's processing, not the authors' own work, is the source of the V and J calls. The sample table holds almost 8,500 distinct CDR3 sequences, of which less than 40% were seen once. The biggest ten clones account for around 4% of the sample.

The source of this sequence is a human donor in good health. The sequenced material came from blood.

The DNA is TGTGCCACACGGAACACGGGAAGGTCAGATACGCAGTATTTT. Translated, it reads CATRNTGRSDTQYF. The rearranged chain carries TRBV19 and TRBJ2-3, with TRBD2 as a weak D call on 5 bases. Measured from the cysteine to the phenylalanine, the CDR3 is 14 residues long. The DNA shown is the 42-base CDR3, in frame from base 1. For CDR1 and CDR2, the germline V gene (reference sequence) lists LNHDA and SQIVND. V gives up 10 bases and J gives up 4 bases, and the segment between their germline ends measures 18 bases.